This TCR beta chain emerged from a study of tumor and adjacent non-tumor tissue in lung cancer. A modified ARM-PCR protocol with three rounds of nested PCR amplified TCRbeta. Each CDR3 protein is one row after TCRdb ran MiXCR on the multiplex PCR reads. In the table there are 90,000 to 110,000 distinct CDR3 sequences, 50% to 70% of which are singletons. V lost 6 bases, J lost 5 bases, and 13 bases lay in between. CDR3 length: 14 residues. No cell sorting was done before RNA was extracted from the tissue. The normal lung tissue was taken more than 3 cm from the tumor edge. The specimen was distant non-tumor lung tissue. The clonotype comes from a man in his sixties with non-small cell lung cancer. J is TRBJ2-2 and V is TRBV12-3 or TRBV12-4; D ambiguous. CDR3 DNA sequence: TGTGCCAGCAGCCTGGGTTGCTGGACCGGGGAGCTGTTTTTT. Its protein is CASSLGCWTGELFF.